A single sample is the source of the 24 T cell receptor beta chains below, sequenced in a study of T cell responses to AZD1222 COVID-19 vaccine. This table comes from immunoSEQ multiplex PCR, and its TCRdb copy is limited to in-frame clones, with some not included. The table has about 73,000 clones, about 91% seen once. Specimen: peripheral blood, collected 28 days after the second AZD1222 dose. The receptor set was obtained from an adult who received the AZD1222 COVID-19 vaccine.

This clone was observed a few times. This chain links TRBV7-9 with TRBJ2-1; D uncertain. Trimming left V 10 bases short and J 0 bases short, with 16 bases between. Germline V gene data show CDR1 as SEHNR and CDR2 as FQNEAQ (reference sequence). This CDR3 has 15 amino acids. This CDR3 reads CAIHPRLISYNEQFF. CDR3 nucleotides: TGTGCCATCCACCCGAGGCTAATCTCCTACAATGAGCAGTTCTTC.

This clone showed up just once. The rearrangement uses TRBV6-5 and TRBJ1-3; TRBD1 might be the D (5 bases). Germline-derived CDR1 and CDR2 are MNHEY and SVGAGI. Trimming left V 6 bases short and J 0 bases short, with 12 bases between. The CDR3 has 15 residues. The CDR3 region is CASRGTASSGNTIYF. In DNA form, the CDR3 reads TGTGCCAGCAGAGGGACGGCGAGCTCTGGAAACACCATATATTTT.

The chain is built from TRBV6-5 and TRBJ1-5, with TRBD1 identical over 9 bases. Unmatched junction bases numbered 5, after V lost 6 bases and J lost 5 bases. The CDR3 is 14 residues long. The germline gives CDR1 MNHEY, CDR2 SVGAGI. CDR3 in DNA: TGTGCCAGCAGCCAGGACAGGGGATATCAGCCCCAGCATTTT. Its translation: CASSQDRGYQPQHF.

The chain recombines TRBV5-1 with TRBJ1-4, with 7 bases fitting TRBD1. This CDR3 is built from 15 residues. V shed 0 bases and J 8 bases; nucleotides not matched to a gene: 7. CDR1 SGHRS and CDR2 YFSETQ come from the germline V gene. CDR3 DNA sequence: TGCGCCAGCAGCTTGGGTGTGACAGGGCGGGAAAAACTGTTTTTT. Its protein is CASSLGVTGREKLFF.

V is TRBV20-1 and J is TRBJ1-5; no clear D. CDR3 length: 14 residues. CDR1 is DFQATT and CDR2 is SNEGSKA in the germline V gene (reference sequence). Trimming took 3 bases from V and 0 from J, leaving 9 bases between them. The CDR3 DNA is TGCAGTGCTAGTCGAGGGTATAGCAATCAGCCCCAGCATTTT. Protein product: CSASRGYSNQPQHF.

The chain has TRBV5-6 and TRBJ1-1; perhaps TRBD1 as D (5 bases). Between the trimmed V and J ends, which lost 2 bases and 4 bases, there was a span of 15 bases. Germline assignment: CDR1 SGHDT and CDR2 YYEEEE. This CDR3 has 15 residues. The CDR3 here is CASSFRVTQGTEAFF. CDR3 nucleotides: TGTGCCAGCAGCTTTCGTGTGACTCAGGGCACTGAAGCTTTCTTT.

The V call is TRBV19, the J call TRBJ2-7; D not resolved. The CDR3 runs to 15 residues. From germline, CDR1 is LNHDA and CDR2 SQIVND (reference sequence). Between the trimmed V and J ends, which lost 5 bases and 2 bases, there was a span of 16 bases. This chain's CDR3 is CASSARWGPTYEQYF. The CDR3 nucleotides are TGTGCCAGTAGTGCCCGTTGGGGTCCGACCTACGAGCAGTACTTC.

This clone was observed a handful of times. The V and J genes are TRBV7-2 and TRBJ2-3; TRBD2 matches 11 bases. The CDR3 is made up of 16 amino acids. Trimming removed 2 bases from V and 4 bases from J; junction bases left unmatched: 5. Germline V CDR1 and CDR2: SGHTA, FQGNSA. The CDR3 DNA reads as TGTGCCAGCAGCTTACGTAGCGGGGGGGCGTCAGATACGCAGTATTTT. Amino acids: CASSLRSGGASDTQYF.

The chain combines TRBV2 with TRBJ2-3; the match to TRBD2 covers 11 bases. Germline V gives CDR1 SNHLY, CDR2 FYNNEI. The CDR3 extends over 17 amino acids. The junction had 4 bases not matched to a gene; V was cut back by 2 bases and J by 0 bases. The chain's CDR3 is CASSEWGLAESTDTQYF. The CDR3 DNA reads TGTGCCAGCAGTGAATGGGGACTAGCGGAAAGCACAGATACGCAGTATTTT. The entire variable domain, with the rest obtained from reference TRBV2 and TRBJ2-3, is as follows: EPEVTQTPSHQVTQMGQEVILRCVPISNHLYFYWYRQILGQKVEFLVSFYNNEISEKSEIFDDQFSVERPDGSNFTLKIRSTKLEDSAMYFCASSEWGLAESTDTQYFGPGTRLTVL.

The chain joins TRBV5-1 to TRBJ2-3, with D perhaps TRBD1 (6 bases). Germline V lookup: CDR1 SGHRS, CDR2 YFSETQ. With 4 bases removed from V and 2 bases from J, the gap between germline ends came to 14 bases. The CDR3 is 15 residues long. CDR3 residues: CASSGDRRFTDTQYF. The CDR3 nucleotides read TGCGCCAGCAGCGGAGACAGGCGATTCACAGATACGCAGTATTTT.

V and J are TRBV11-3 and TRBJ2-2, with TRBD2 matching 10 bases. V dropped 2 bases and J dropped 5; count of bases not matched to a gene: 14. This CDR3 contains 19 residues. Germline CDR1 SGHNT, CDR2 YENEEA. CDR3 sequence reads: CASSLPPGLAGVKTGELFF. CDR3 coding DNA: TGTGCCAGCAGCTTACCCCCCGGGCTAGCGGGAGTAAAGACCGGGGAGCTGTTTTTT.

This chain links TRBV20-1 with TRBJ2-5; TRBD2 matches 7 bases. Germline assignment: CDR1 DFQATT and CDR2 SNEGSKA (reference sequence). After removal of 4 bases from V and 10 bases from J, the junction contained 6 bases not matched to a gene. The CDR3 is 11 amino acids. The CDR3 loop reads CSATGTGGQYF. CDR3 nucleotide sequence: TGCAGTGCTACCGGGACGGGGGGCCAGTACTTC.

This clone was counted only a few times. CDR3 sequence (DNA): TGTGCCAGCAGCCAAGAAGGGATAGGGGGAACGTTCGGAGAGACCCAGTACTTC. Residues: CASSQEGIGGTFGETQYF. This chain connects TRBV4-2 to TRBJ2-5, with D possibly being TRBD1 (6 bases). Germline CDR1 LGHNA, CDR2 YNFKEQ. The V gene lost 0 bases and the J gene lost 4 bases, with 21 bases spanning the gap. This CDR3 is built from 18 residues.

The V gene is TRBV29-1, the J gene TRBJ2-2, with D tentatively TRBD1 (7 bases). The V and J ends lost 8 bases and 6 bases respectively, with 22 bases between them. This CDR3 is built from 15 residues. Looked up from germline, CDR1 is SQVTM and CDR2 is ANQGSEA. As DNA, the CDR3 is TGCAGCTTAATGAAGGGGCAGGGGGGTCCCGGGGAGCTGTTTTTT. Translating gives CSLMKGQGGPGELFF.

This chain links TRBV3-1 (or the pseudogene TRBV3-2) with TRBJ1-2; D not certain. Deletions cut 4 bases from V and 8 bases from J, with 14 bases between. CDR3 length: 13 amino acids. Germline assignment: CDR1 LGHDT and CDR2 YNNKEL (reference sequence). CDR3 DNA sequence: TGTGCCAGCAGCCCCGGGCCCCTCGGGGGCTACACCTTC. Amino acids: CASSPGPLGGYTF.

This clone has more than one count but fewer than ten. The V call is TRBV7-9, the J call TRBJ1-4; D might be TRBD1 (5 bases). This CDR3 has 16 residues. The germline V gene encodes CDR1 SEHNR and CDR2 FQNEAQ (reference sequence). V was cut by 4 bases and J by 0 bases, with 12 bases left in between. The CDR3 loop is CASSSSWGTTNEKLFF. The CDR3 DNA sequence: TGTGCCAGCAGCTCCTCGTGGGGGACAACTAATGAAAAACTGTTTTTT.

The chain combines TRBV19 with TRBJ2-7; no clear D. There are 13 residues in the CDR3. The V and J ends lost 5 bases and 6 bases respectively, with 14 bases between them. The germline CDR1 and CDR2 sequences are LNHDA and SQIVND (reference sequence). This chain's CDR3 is CASSFVGSREQYF. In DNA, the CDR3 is TGTGCCAGTAGTTTCGTTGGATCCCGCGAGCAGTACTTC.

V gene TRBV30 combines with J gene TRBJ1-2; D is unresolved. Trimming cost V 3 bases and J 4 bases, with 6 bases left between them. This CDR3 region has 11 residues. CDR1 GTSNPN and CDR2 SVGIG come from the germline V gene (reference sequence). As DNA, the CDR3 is TGTGCCTGGAGAACGAGCTATGGCTACACCTTC. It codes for CAWRTSYGYTF.

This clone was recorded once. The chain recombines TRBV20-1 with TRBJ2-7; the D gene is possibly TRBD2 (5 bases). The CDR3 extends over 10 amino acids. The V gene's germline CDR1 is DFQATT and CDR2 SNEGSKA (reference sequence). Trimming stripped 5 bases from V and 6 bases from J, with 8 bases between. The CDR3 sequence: CSASEGEQYF. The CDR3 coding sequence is TGCAGTGCTTCCGAGGGCGAGCAGTACTTC.

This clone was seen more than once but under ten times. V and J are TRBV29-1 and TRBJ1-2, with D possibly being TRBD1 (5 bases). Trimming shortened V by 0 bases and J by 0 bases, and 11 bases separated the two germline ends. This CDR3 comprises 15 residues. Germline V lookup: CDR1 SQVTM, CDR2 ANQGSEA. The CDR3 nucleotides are TGCAGCGTTGAAGATTTGGACAAAGCTAACTATGGCTACACCTTC. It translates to CSVEDLDKANYGYTF.

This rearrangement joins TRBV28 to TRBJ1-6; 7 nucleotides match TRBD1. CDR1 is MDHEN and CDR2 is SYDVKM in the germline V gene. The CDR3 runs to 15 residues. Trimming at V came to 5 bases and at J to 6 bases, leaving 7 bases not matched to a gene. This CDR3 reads CASSPPTGLNSPLHF. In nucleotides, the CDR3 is TGTGCCAGCAGTCCCCCGACAGGGCTTAATTCACCCCTCCACTTT.

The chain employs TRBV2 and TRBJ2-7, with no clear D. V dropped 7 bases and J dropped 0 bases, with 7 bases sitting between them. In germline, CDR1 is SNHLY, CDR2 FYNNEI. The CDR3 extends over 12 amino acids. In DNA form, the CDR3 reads TGTGCCAGCAACCAGGACTCCTACGAGCAGTACGTC. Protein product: CASNQDSYEQYV.

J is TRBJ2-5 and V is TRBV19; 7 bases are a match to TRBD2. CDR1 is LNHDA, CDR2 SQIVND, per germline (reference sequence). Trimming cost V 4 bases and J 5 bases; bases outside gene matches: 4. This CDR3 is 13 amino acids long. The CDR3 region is CASSRGGIETQYF. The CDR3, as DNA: TGTGCCAGTAGTAGGGGAGGGATTGAGACCCAGTACTTC.

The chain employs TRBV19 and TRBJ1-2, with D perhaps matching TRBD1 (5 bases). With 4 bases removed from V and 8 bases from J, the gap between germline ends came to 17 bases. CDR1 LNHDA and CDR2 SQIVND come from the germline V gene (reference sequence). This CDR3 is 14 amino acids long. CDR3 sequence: CASSTGKGVMGYTF. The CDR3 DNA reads TGTGCCAGTAGTACAGGGAAGGGAGTGATGGGCTACACCTTC.